This T cell receptor beta chain is drawn from a study of T cell repertoires in cytomegalovirus infection. Study-wide context: Public TCR beta signatures provided an indication of both CMV infection and a matching HLA type.

Study outcomes and limitations: Cumulative frequency of public TCR beta families picked out carriers of CMV plus the relevant HLA. What dominated the ex vivo response were HLA-C-restricted CMV-specific TCR beta clonotypes.

This CDR3 comprises 11 residues. V was pared by 1 base and J by 11 bases, with 5 bases between. Germline CDR1 reads SGHTA; CDR2 reads FQGNSA. TCRdb processed the reads anew with MiXCR; each CDR3 protein has one entry. The data hold about 130,000 distinct CDR3 sequences, with approximately 9.2% observed a single time. This clonotype was found many times. Its antigen is unknown. The rearrangement links TRBV7-2 to TRBJ2-2; the D is unclear. This clonotype originated in a human donor in good health (CMV status not recorded). Some clones in this sample may be carry-over from other donors' samples. The sequencing input was PBMCs. The CDR3 sequence: CASSLGVELFF. As DNA, the CDR3 is TGTGCCAGCAGCTTAGGGGTCGAGCTGTTTTTT.